This T cell receptor beta chain was found in a study of blood T cell repertoires in COVID-19. The CDR3 length is 12 residues. Germline V gene lookup returns CDR1 GTSNPN and CDR2 SVGIG (reference sequence). V lost 5 bases to trimming and J lost 4 bases; unmatched junction nucleotides: 0. Original processing notes: From reference gene primer amplification, estimates of nucleated cell counts were derived. Here immunoSEQ multiplex PCR was the method, and the copy in TCRdb shows in-frame clones only, minus some. The V and J calls and clone size come from that table; D and trimming were worked out from the DNA. The sample yields over 90,000 clones, 89% seen once.

The receptor was derived from a woman in her sixties or seventies with acute or convalescent COVID-19. Sequencing used peripheral blood. This sequence joins TRBV30 and TRBJ1-5, with TRBD1 matching over 9 bases. CDR3: CAWDRGNQPQHF. The DNA for the CDR3 is TGTGCCTGGGACAGGGGGAATCAGCCCCAGCATTTT.